These T cell receptor beta chains were read from a single sample in a study of OX40 agonist ivuxolimab in advanced cancers. Profiled with immunoSEQ multiplex PCR; TCRdb holds only in-frame clones, not every one. Here the sample spans about 83,000 clones, about 90% being singletons. The source was CD4+ or CD8+ T cells sorted from blood, collected in a trial of the OX40 agonist ivuxolimab. The receptors derive from an adult with an advanced solid tumor such as melanoma, head and neck, liver or kidney cancer. Both conserved end residues are part of each CDR3. The order of the fields is J gene, clone size, V gene, D gene, CDR3 DNA, CDR3 protein. D genes are given only for firm matches. Only some rows state a clone size, as once, few, many or a class for expanded clones.

TRBJ2-1 | NA | TRBV27 | NA | TGTGCCAGCAGTACAACTAGCAGAGGGGAGCAGTTCTTC | CASSTTSRGEQFF
TRBJ1-5 | NA | TRBV7-9 | NA | TGTGCCAGCAGCTTTCTCCAGGGTGAGCCCCAGCATTTT | CASSFLQGEPQHF
TRBJ2-7 | NA | TRBV5-4 | TRBD1 | TGTGCCAGCAGCCCGGCCGGGACAGGGTTATACGAGCAGTACTTC | CASSPAGTGLYEQYF
TRBJ2-5 | NA | TRBV6-6 | NA | TGTGCCAGCCGCCGGGGCGTAGAGACCCAGTACTTC | CASRRGVETQYF
TRBJ2-1 | few | TRBV9 | TRBD2 | TGTGCCAGCAGCGCTAGCGGGGGGCCCTATGAGCAGTTCTTC | CASSASGGPYEQFF
TRBJ1-1 | NA | TRBV1 | NA | TGCACCAGCAGCCACCTCACAGGGTCAATAAGGCTCCTCGCTGAAGCTTTCTTT | CTSSHLTGSIRLLAEAFF
TRBJ1-2 | NA | TRBV25-1 | NA | TGTGCCAGCAGTCAGACTGGAGGCTACACCTTC | CASSQTGGYTF
TRBJ2-3 | NA | TRBV6-1 | NA | TGTGCCAGCAGCACCTGGGTGGCAGAGACAGATACGCAGTATTTT | CASSTWVAETDTQYF
TRBJ1-1 | NA | TRBV7-3 | NA | TGTGCCAGCAGCTTAGACGGCGAACTTGAAGCTTTCTTT | CASSLDGELEAFF
TRBJ2-7 | NA | TRBV29-1 | NA | TGCAGCTCCCAAGGAGAGGGGGGCTCCTACGAGCAGTACTTC | CSSQGEGGSYEQYF
TRBJ1-2 | once | TRBV7-9 | NA | TGTGCCAGCAGCTCGCTGGAGGGGCTGGCCTACACCTTC | CASSSLEGLAYTF
TRBJ1-2 | once | TRBV7-9 | TRBD1 | TGTGCCAGCAGACACCCAGGGACAGGGGATTATGGCTACACCTTC | CASRHPGTGDYGYTF
TRBJ1-1 | NA | TRBV6-6 | TRBD1 | TGTGCCAGCGAGAGACAGGGGACCGCCACTGAAGCTTTCTTT | CASERQGTATEAFF
TRBJ2-6 | NA | TRBV27 | NA | TGTGCCAGCAGTTTTCTTACTCCTGGCTCTGGGGCCAACGTCCTGACTTTC | CASSFLTPGSGANVLTF
TRBJ2-7 | NA | TRBV7-9 | NA | TGTGCCAGCAGCTTAGGGCACTCCTACGAGCAGTACTTC | CASSLGHSYEQYF
TRBJ1-1 | once | TRBV9 | TRBD1 | TGTGCCAGCAGCGCCGGGACAGGGACTGAAGCTTTCTTT | CASSAGTGTEAFF
TRBJ1-4 | NA | TRBV7-9 | NA | TGTGCCAGCAGGTCCAGCGGGTTGACTAATGAAAAACTGTTTTTT | CASRSSGLTNEKLFF
TRBJ2-7 | NA | TRBV7-8 | TRBD1 | TGTGCCAGCAGCTTCCCGGACAGGGGTGCGTACGAGCAGTACTTC | CASSFPDRGAYEQYF
TRBJ2-7 | once | TRBV13 | NA | TGTGCCAGCAGCCAATTCGGGTCAGGGGGGCTTTACGAGCAGTACTTC | CASSQFGSGGLYEQYF
TRBJ2-1 | NA | TRBV4-1 | NA | TGCGCCAGCAGCCACCCAGAAGCCCACAATGAGCAGTTCTTC | CASSHPEAHNEQFF
TRBJ2-7 | NA | TRBV18 | NA | TGTGCCAGCTCACACAACCCTACAGGGGATGGGGGGGACGAGCAGTACTTC | CASSHNPTGDGGDEQYF
TRBJ2-7 | NA | TRBV5-6 | TRBD1 | TGTGCCAGCAGCTTGGTTGCAGGGGGCTGGTACGAGCAGTACTTC | CASSLVAGGWYEQYF
TRBJ2-7 | NA | TRBV27 | NA | TGTGCCAGCTCCCCGACGGCCTACGAGCAGTACTTC | CASSPTAYEQYF
TRBJ1-5 | NA | TRBV21-1 | NA | TGTGCCAGCAGCAAAGGGCCCAGGGGTGCGGGCAATCAGCCCCAGCATTTT | CASSKGPRGAGNQPQHF
TRBJ1-5 | NA | TRBV5-1 | NA | TGCGCCAGCAGCCTTGGCCCCAGCGATAGCAATCAGCCCCAGCATTTT | CASSLGPSDSNQPQHF
TRBJ2-3 | NA | TRBV4-1 | NA | TGCGCCAGCAGCCAAGATTCAAGCCTTAGCACAGATACGCAGTATTTT | CASSQDSSLSTDTQYF
TRBJ1-1 | NA | TRBV14 | NA | TGTGCCAGCAGCCATCTAAAGCTCACTGAAGCTTTCTTT | CASSHLKLTEAFF
TRBJ1-2 | NA | TRBV4-3 | NA | TGCGCCAGCAGCCCGACCGGGGGCCTTAACTATGGCTACACCTTC | CASSPTGGLNYGYTF
TRBJ1-2 | NA | TRBV27 | TRBD1 | TGTGCCAGCAGTTTTGGGGACAGCCCTGAGGGCTACACCTTC | CASSFGDSPEGYTF
TRBJ1-1 | NA | TRBV7-3 | NA | TGTGCCAGCAGCTTAACGGGCAGGGCTTCTAACACTGAAGCTTTCTTT | CASSLTGRASNTEAFF
TRBJ2-1 | NA | TRBV5-1 | NA | TGCGCCAGCAGCCCGTGGAGCTCCTACAATGAGCAGTTCTTC | CASSPWSSYNEQFF
TRBJ2-7 | NA | TRBV2 | NA | TGTGCCATCCTGGGCACAGGGTCCTACGAGCAGTACTTC | CAILGTGSYEQYF
TRBJ1-5 | NA | TRBV5-1 | NA | TGCGCCAGCAGCTTTCTAATCGGTCATCAGCCCCAGCATTTT | CASSFLIGHQPQHF
TRBJ2-7 | NA | TRBV5-6 | TRBD1 | TGTGCCAGCAAAACCGGGACAGGGACCTACGAGCAGTACTTC | CASKTGTGTYEQYF
TRBJ2-3 | NA | TRBV7-9 | NA | TGTGCCAGCAGCTTATTGGAAGGGATCCGAAGCCCGGATACGCAGTATTTT | CASSLLEGIRSPDTQYF
TRBJ2-3 | NA | TRBV5-6 | NA | TGTGCCAGCAGCTCGCCGGGCCAAGGAGAGTATACGCAGTATTTT | CASSSPGQGEYTQYF
TRBJ1-4 | once | TRBV10-3 | NA | TGTGCCATCAGTGAGGATGGCTTCCCGCTCCCTAAGCGTGAAAAACTGTTTTTT | CAISEDGFPLPKREKLFF
TRBJ1-1 | few | TRBV9 | NA | TGTGCCAGCAGCGTCTACCAGACAGGCCACACTGAAGCTTTCTTT | CASSVYQTGHTEAFF
TRBJ2-2 | few | TRBV6-4 | TRBD1 | TGTGCCAGCAGTGCGGGACAGGGGGTCTCCGGGGAGCTGTTTTTT | CASSAGQGVSGELFF
TRBJ2-1 | NA | TRBV15 | NA | TGTGCCACCAGCAGCGGGATTTACAATGAGCAGTTCTTC | CATSSGIYNEQFF
TRBJ1-2 | NA | TRBV20-1 | NA | TGCAGTGCTAGAGTCAGACGTGGCACCTTC | CSARVRRGTF
TRBJ1-2 | NA | TRBV6-5 | NA | TGTGCCAGCAGTTACCTGCCAACAGACAACTATGGCTACACCTTC | CASSYLPTDNYGYTF
TRBJ2-1 | NA | TRBV7-2 | NA | TGTGCCAGCAGCCCGATCAGTGAGCAGTTCTTC | CASSPISEQFF
TRBJ1-5 | few | TRBV7-9 | NA | TGTGCCAGCAGCTACCCAGGGTCGGGGCAGCCCCAGCATTTT | CASSYPGSGQPQHF
TRBJ1-1 | NA | TRBV7-6 | NA | TGTGCCAGCAGCCTCACAGTGAACACTGAAGCTTTCTTT | CASSLTVNTEAFF
TRBJ2-6 | NA | TRBV14 | NA | TGTGCCAGCAGCCAAGATGAGGAGGTCTCTGGGGCCAACGTCCTGACTTTC | CASSQDEEVSGANVLTF
TRBJ2-7 | NA | TRBV7-9 | NA | TGTGCCAGCAGCTTCCGGACAAGTGTGGGAAGGGTGAGCTCCTACGAGCAGTACTTC | CASSFRTSVGRVSSYEQYF
TRBJ2-5 | NA | TRBV2 | NA | TGTGCCAGCACGGTGAGCAGGGCGGAGACCCAGTACTTC | CASTVSRAETQYF